Below, 15 T cell receptor beta chains from the same sample are listed, as sequenced in a study of CD8 T cells in acute hepatitis C reinfection. The protocol was immunoSEQ multiplex PCR, while the TCRdb copy is restricted to in-frame clones and leaves out a portion. The sample shows some 40,000 clones, 87% of them seen only once. This sample's time point: naive CD8 control sorted from an acute-time-point sample. Sequencing was done on a sample of naive CD8+ T cells from PBMCs. Every receptor here comes from a man between 25 and 39 years old with chronic hepatitis C.

The chain employs TRBV5-6 and TRBJ1-2; weak D call: TRBD1 (5 bases). Trimming took off 5 bases at V and 4 bases at J, with 15 bases between the two ends. Germline V gene lookup returns CDR1 SGHDT and CDR2 YYEEEE. The length of the CDR3 is 14 residues. CDR3 loop: CASRPKGTAYGYTF. CDR3 DNA: TGTGCCAGCAGACCCAAGGGGACGGCCTATGGCTACACCTTC.

The chain uses TRBV2 and TRBJ1-2, with TRBD1 as a possible D gene (5 bases). Trimming took 1 base from V and 4 from J, leaving 13 bases between them. The CDR3 covers 15 residues. The germline CDR1 and CDR2 sequences are SNHLY and FYNNEI. The CDR3 protein is CASSEVSGTPYGYTF. The CDR3 coding sequence is TGTGCCAGCAGTGAAGTTTCCGGGACCCCCTATGGCTACACCTTC. The whole variable domain, remainder taken from reference TRBV2 and TRBJ1-2, is EPEVTQTPSHQVTQMGQEVILRCVPISNHLYFYWYRQILGQKVEFLVSFYNNEISEKSEIFDDQFSVERPDGSNFTLKIRSTKLEDSAMYFCASSEVSGTPYGYTFGSGTRLTVV.

This clone was detected only a few times. CDR3: CASSLEPNYGYTF. The CDR3 DNA follows: TGTGCCAGCAGCTTAGAACCTAACTATGGCTACACCTTC. This chain links TRBV7-9 with TRBJ1-2; D ambiguous. The CDR3 length is 13 residues. CDR1 is SEHNR and CDR2 is FQNEAQ in the germline V gene (reference sequence). With 1 base removed from V and 0 bases from J, the gap between germline ends came to 3 bases.

J is TRBJ2-7 and V is TRBV5-1; either TRBD1 or TRBD2 may fit D (5 bases each). Germline-derived CDR1 and CDR2 are SGHRS and YFSETQ. There are 15 residues in the CDR3. Trimming cost V 3 bases and J 3 bases, with 16 bases left between them. In DNA form, the CDR3 reads TGCGCCAGCAGCTGGGGCCGGGATAGACGCTACGAGCAGTACTTC. This translates into CASSWGRDRRYEQYF.

This clone was found once. This chain uses TRBV27 with TRBJ2-2; 9 nucleotides agree with TRBD1. The CDR3 contains 16 residues. Germline V gives CDR1 MNHEY, CDR2 SMNVEV (reference sequence). The ends lost 6 bases at V and 4 bases at J; junction bases unmatched: 9. This CDR3 reads CASRSGTGSSTGELFF. CDR3 nucleotide sequence: TGTGCCAGCAGATCCGGGACAGGGAGTTCCACCGGGGAGCTGTTTTTT.

J is TRBJ1-5 and V is TRBV6-6, with D tentatively TRBD1 (6 bases). V was trimmed by 5 bases and J by 7 bases, leaving 15 bases between them. CDR1 and CDR2 from the germline V gene are MNHNY and SVGAGI (reference sequence). CDR3 size: 14 residues. The CDR3 DNA follows: TGTGCCAGCAGTACAGGGTTTGTGAAGCAGCCCCAGCATTTT. This gives the protein CASSTGFVKQPQHF.

The CDR3 is CASSPQGVAKNIQYF. The CDR3 DNA sequence: TGTGCCAGCAGCCCGCAGGGGGTAGCCAAAAACATTCAGTACTTC. The chain couples TRBV7-2 to TRBJ2-4, with 7 bases matching TRBD1. CDR1 is SGHTA, CDR2 FQGNSA, per germline. The CDR3 runs to 15 residues. V dropped 5 bases and J dropped 0; count of bases not matched to a gene: 4.

This clone has a single count. This chain uses TRBV7-9 with TRBJ2-5, with D unclear. Germline values: CDR1 SEHNR, CDR2 FQNEAQ (reference sequence). The CDR3 is made up of 12 amino acids. V was cut by 4 bases and J by 5 bases, with 8 bases left in between. This CDR3 is CASSSAKETQYF. In DNA, the CDR3 is TGTGCCAGCAGCTCAGCTAAGGAGACCCAGTACTTC. Filled out from reference TRBV7-9 and TRBJ2-5, the complete variable domain reads DTGVSQNPRHKITKRGQNVTFRCDPISEHNRLYWYRQTLGQGPEFLTYFQNEAQLEKSRLLSDRFSAERPKGSFSTLEIQRTEQGDSAMYLCASSSAKETQYFGPGTRLLVL.

This chain links TRBV7-6 with TRBJ1-5; 7 bases are a match to TRBD1. Per the germline V gene, CDR1 is SGHVS and CDR2 is FNYEAQ. The CDR3 has 15 residues. Trimming removed 5 bases from V and 1 base from J; junction bases left unmatched: 5. The chain's CDR3 is CASSPETGSNQPQHF. The CDR3 DNA reads TGTGCCAGCAGCCCCGAGACAGGGAGCAATCAGCCCCAGCATTTT.

A note on this clone: An end of the junction differs from the germline gene, which may be a read error. The chain is built from TRBV29-1 and TRBJ1-1; tentative D call: TRBD1 (5 bases). This CDR3 region has 13 residues. Germline assignment: CDR1 SQVTM and CDR2 ANQGSEA. CDR3 DNA sequence: TGCAGCGCTAGTGGACAACTGAACGCTGAAGCTTTCTTT. This sequence encodes CSASGQLNAEAFF.

CDR3 DNA: TGTGCCAGCAGGTTACCTATGAGGCCGGGGGACGAGCAGTACTTC. This gives the protein CASRLPMRPGDEQYF. This rearrangement joins TRBV7-2 to TRBJ2-7, with TRBD2 as a possible D gene (6 bases). Germline V gives CDR1 SGHTA, CDR2 FQGNSA. V was trimmed by 6 bases and J by 5 bases, leaving 20 bases between them. CDR3 size: 15 residues.

The J gene is TRBJ1-4, the V gene TRBV19, with 7 bases aligning to TRBD1. The CDR3 is 15 amino acids. Germline CDR1 LNHDA, CDR2 SQIVND (reference sequence). V was clipped by 2 bases and J by 5 bases; unmatched bases: 5. The CDR3 loop reads CASSIPGQPNEKLFF. In nucleotides, the CDR3 is TGTGCCAGTAGTATACCGGGACAGCCAAATGAAAAACTGTTTTTT.

The chain couples TRBV5-8 to TRBJ2-1; 10 bases fit TRBD2. Germline trimming cut 4 bases from V and 9 bases from J; bases unmatched to any gene: 4. CDR3 size: 13 residues. CDR1 and CDR2 from the germline V gene are SGHTS and YDEGEE. The CDR3 bases are TGTGCCAGCAGCGTATCTAGCGGGGGTGAGCAGTTCTTC. Translation gives CASSVSSGGEQFF.

V usage is TRBV9 and J usage is TRBJ2-1, with 7 positions matching TRBD1. The V gene's germline CDR1 is SGDLS and CDR2 YYNGEE. The CDR3 length is 18 residues. Losses at the gene ends were 0 bases for V and 5 bases for J; bases not matched to a gene: 14. DNA for the CDR3: TGTGCCAGCAGCGTAGATCCCCGAACAGGACAGGTTGACAATGAGCAGTTCTTC. Protein product: CASSVDPRTGQVDNEQFF.

This sequence joins TRBV6-5 and TRBJ2-1; D might be TRBD1 (5 bases). The CDR3 covers 14 residues. Germline loops: CDR1 MNHEY, CDR2 SVGAGI. The V gene lost 0 bases and the J gene lost 5 bases, with 8 bases spanning the gap. The CDR3 here is CASSYSIGDNEQFF. Written as DNA, the CDR3 is TGTGCCAGCAGTTACTCGATAGGGGACAATGAGCAGTTCTTC.